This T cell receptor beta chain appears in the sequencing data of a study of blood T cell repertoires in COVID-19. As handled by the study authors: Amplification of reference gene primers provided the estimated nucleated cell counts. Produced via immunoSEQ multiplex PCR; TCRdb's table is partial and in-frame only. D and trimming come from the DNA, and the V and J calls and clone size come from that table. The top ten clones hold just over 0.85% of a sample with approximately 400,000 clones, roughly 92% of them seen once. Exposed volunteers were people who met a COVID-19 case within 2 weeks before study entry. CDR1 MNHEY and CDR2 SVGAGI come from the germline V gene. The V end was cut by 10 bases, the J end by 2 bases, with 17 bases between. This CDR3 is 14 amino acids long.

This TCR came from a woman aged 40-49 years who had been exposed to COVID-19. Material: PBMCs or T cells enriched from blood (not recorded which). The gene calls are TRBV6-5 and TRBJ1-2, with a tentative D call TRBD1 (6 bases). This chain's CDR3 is CAISEVGHNYGYTF. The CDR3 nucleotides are TGTGCCATTTCGGAAGTGGGACACAACTATGGCTACACCTTC.